This TCR beta chain was retrieved from a study of shared clonotypes between healthy human individuals. Per the original data handling: Filtering differed for immunoSEQ, which gave only junction sequences without quality scores. Repertoires were generated with immunoSEQ multiplex PCR, while TCRdb's copy carries only in-frame clones and drops some. Clone size and V and J calls were adopted from that table, with D and trimming inferred from the DNA. Seen here are over a million clones, approximately 80% observed once, and the top ten hold 0.61%. This clone was detected only a few times. Its cognate antigen is unknown. Whole-study results and caveats: Sorted-subset samples were not fully sequenced, rarefaction indicated.

Per the germline V gene, CDR1 is SGHTA and CDR2 is FQGTGA. V was clipped by 7 bases and J by 3 bases; unmatched bases: 6. The CDR3 covers 14 residues. In the CD4+ fraction, cells were divided into CD45RA+ naive and CD45RA-negative memory subsets. The material sequenced was memory CD4+ T cells from PBMCs. Noted subset: CD45RA-negative fraction. The sequence was collected from a man between 18 and 35 years old in good health. Some clones in this sample may be carry-over from other donors' samples. The chain links TRBV7-3 to TRBJ2-1; 7 bases align to TRBD2. The CDR3 spells CASKPGGSYNEQFF. For the CDR3, the DNA is TGTGCCAGCAAACCGGGCGGGAGCTACAATGAGCAGTTCTTC.